This T cell receptor beta chain emerged from a study of blood T cells in healthy people across ages. Trimming shortened V by 0 bases and J by 2 bases, and 1 base separated the two germline ends. CDR3 length equals 12 residues. Germline values: CDR1 LGHNT, CDR2 FRNRAP. With a J-beta primer mix and a sample-barcoded 5' primer, a second PCR ran roughly 6 to 12 cycles. TCRdb called the 5' RACE reads again in MiXCR, with one record for every CDR3 protein. The sample contains about 1.1 million distinct CDR3 sequences, 35% to 45% of which appear only once. Sequenced input: blood. This chain links TRBV12-5 with TRBJ1-2; D ambiguous. The TCR was taken from a man between 18 and 29 years old in good health. CDR3 sequence: CASGLVNYGYTF. The CDR3 nucleotides read TGTGCTAGTGGTTTGGTCAACTATGGCTACACCTTC.